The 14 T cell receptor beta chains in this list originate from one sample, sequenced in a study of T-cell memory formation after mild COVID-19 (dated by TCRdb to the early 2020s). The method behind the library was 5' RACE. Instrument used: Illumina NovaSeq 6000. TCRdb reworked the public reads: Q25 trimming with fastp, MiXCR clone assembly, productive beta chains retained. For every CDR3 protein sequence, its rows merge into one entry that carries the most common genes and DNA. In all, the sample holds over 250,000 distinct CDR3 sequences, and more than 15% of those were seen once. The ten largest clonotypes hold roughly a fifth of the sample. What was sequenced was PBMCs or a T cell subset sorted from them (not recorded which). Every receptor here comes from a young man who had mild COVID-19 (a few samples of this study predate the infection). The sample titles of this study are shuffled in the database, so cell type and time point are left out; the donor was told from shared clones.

The CDR3 protein is CASSRNQGREETQYF. The CDR3 DNA follows: TGTGCCAGCAGTCGGAATCAGGGGAGGGAAGAGACCCAGTACTTC. The V and J genes are TRBV12-3 or TRBV12-4 and TRBJ2-5, with D possibly matching TRBD2 (7 bases). V was cut by 5 bases and J by 3 bases, with 16 bases left in between. The CDR3 runs 15 residues.

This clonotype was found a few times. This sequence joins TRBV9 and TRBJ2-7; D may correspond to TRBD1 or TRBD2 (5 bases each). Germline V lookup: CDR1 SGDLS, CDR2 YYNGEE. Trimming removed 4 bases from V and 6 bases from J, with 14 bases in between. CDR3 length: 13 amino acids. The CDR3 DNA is TGTGCCAGCAGCCCCCGGGACCCCCTCGAGCAGTACTTC. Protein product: CASSPRDPLEQYF.

Here the CDR3 reads CASSPLEGMDYGYTF. The DNA of the CDR3 is TGTGCCAGCTCACCATTGGAGGGGATGGACTATGGCTACACCTTC. The chain links TRBV18 to TRBJ1-2; maybe TRBD1 (5 bases). The germline V gene has CDR1 KGHSH and CDR2 LQKENI. The CDR3 length is 15 residues. V lost 2 bases, J lost 3 bases, and 13 bases lay in between.

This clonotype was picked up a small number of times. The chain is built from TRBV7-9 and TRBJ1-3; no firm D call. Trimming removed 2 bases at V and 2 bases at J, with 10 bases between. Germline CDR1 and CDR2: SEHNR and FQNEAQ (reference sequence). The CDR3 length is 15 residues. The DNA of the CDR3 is TGTGCCAGCAGCTTATTGGTGGGAACTGGAAACACCATATATTTT. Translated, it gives CASSLLVGTGNTIYF.

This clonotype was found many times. The CDR3, as DNA: TGCGCCAGCAGCCAGGCTTACAGGGGGCTGGAGACCCAGTACTTC. Amino acid sequence: CASSQAYRGLETQYF. This rearrangement joins TRBV4-1 to TRBJ2-5, with 9 bases fitting TRBD1. V gave up 3 bases and J gave up 5 bases; unmatched junction bases: 7. The CDR3 is made up of 15 amino acids. Germline CDR1 and CDR2: MGHRA and YSYEKL.

Here the CDR3 reads CASSPPAGDTQYF. Here the CDR3 DNA reads TGTGCCAGCAGCCCACCGGCGGGAGATACGCAGTATTTT. This chain joins TRBV7-2 and TRBJ2-3; D perhaps matches TRBD2 (5 bases). The CDR3 consists of 13 residues. The germline gives CDR1 SGHTA, CDR2 FQGNSA. Trimming pared 5 bases from V and 5 bases from J, leaving 11 bases between.

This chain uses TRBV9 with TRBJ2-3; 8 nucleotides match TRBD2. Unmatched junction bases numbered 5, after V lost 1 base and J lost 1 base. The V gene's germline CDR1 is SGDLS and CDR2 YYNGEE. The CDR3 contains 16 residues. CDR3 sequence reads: CASSVTPRGGTDTQYF. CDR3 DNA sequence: TGTGCCAGCAGCGTAACTCCGCGGGGGGGCACAGATACGCAGTATTTT.

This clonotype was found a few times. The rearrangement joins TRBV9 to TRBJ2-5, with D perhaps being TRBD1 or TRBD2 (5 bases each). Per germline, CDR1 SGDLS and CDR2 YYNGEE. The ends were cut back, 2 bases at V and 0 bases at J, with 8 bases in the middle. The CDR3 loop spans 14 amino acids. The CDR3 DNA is TGTGCCAGCAGCGTTTGGGACGACCAAGAGACCCAGTACTTC. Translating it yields CASSVWDDQETQYF. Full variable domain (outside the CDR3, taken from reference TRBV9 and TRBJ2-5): DSGVTQTPKHLITATGQRVTLRCSPRSGDLSVYWYQQSLDQGLQFLIQYYNGEERAKGNILERFSAQQFPDLHSELNLSSLELGDSALYFCASSVWDDQETQYFGPGTRLLVL.

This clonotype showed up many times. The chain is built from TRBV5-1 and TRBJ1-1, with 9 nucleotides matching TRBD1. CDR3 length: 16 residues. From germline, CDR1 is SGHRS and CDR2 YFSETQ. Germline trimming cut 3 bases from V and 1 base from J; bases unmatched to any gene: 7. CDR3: CASSSTPGQGNTEAFF. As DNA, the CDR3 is TGCGCCAGCAGCTCGACCCCGGGACAGGGGAACACTGAAGCTTTCTTT. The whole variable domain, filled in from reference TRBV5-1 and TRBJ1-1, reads KAGVTQTPRYLIKTRGQQVTLSCSPISGHRSVSWYQQTPGQGLQFLFEYFSETQRNKGNFPGRFSGRQFSNSRSEMNVSTLELGDSALYLCASSSTPGQGNTEAFFGQGTRLTVV.

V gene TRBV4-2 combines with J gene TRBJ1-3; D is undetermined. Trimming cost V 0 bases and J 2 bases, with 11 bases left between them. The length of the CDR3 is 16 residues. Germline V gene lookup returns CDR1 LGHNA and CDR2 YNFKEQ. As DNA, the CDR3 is TGTGCCAGCAGCCAAGATGCCAGCACAGCTGGAAACACCATATATTTT. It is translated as CASSQDASTAGNTIYF.

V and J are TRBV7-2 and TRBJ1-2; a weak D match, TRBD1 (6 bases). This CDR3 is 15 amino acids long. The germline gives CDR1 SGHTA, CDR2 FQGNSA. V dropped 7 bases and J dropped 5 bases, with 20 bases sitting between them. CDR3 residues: CASILRRDTEYGYTF. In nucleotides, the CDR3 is TGTGCCAGCATCCTGCGCCGGGACACCGAATATGGCTACACCTTC.

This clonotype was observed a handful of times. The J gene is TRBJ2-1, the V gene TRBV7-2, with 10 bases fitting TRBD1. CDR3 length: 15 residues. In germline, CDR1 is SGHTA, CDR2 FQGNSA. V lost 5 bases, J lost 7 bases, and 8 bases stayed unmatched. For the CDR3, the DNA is TGTGCCAGCAGCGTCGACAGGGGGCGAGTAAATGAGCAGTTCTTC. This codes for CASSVDRGRVNEQFF.

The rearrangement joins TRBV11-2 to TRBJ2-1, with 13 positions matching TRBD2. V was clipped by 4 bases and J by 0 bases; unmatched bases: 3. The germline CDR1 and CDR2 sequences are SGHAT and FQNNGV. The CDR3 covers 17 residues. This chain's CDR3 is CASSYRTSGGSYNEQFF. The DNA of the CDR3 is TGTGCCAGCAGCTACCGGACTAGCGGGGGCTCCTACAATGAGCAGTTCTTC.

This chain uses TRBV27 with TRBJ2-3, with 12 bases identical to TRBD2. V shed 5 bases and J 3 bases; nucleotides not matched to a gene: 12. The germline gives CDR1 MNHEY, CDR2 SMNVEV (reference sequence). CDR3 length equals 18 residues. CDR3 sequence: CASSHRRSTSGGTDTQYF. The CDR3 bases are TGTGCCAGCAGTCACCGCCGATCGACTAGCGGGGGTACAGATACGCAGTATTTT.